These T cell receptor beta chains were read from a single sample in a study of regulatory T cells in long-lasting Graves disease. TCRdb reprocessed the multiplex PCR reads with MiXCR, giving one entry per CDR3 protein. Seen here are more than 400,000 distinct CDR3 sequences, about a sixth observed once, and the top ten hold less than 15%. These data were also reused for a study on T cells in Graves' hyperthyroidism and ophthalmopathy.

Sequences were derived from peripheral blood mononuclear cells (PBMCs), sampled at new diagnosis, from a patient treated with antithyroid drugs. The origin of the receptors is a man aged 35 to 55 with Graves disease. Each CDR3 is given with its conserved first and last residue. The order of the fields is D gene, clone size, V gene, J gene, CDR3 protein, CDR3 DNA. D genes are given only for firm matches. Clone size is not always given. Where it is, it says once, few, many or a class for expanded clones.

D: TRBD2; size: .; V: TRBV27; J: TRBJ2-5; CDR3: CASSSRTSGLGTQYF; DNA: TGTGCCAGCAGTTCCAGGACTAGCGGGCTTGGGACCCAGTACTTC
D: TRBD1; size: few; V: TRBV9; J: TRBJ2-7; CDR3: CASSVGGQGHEQYF; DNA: TGTGCCAGCAGCGTAGGCGGACAGGGCCACGAGCAGTACTTC
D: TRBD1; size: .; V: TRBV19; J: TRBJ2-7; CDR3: CASSIPQGTGRGEQYF; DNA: TGTGCCAGTAGTATACCGCAAGGGACAGGGCGAGGCGAGCAGTACTTC
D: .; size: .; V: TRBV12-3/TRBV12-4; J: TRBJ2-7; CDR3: CASSEARGWEQYF; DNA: TGTGCCAGCAGCGAGGCTCGGGGGTGGGAGCAGTACTTC
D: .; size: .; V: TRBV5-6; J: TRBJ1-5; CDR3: CASSPGHQRQPQHF; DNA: TGTGCCAGCAGCCCGGGACATCAGAGGCAGCCCCAGCATTTT
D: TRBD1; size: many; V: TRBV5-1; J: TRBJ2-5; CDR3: CASSSTGGKETQYF; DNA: TGCGCCAGCAGCTCGACAGGGGGCAAAGAGACCCAGTACTTC
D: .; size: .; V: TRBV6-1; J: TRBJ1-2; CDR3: CASSLGRYSYGYTF; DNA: TGTGCCAGCAGCCTGGGACGGTACTCCTATGGCTACACCTTC
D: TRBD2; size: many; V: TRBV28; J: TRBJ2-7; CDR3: CASSLSSGGHYEQYF; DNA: TGTGCCAGCAGTTTATCTAGCGGGGGTCACTACGAGCAGTACTTC
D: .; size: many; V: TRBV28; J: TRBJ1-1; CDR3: CASSPSETRLMNTEAFF; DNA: TGTGCCAGCAGCCCGAGCGAGACACGCCTAATGAACACTGAAGCTTTCTTT
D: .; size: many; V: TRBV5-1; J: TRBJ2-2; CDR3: CASTFLAGADGELFF; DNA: TGCGCCAGCACCTTCTTGGCAGGAGCTGACGGGGAGCTGTTTTTT
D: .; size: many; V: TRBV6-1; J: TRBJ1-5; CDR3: CASSDGVLSDQPQHF; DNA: TGTGCCAGCAGTGACGGCGTTCTGTCTGATCAGCCCCAGCATTTT
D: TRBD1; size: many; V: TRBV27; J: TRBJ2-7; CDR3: CASSIGTGSYEQYF; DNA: TGTGCCAGCAGTATCGGGACAGGGTCTTACGAGCAGTACTTC
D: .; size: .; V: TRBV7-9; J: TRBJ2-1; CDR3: CASSLPRAVDEQFF; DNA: TGTGCCAGCAGCCTCCCCAGGGCGGTGGATGAGCAGTTCTTC
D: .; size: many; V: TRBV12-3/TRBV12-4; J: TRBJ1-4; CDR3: CASSLALRFAGANEKLFF; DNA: TGTGCCAGCAGTTTAGCGCTGAGGTTTGCGGGGGCTAATGAAAAACTGTTTTTT
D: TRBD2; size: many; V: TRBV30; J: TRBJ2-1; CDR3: CAWRPSGSYNEQFF; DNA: TGTGCCTGGAGGCCAAGCGGGAGCTACAATGAGCAGTTCTTC
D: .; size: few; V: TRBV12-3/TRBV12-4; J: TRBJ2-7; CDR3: CASSLGDPEQYF; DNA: TGTGCCAGCAGCTTGGGGGATCCCGAGCAGTACTTC
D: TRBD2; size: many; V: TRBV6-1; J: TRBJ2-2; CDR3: CASSPWDGGTGELFF; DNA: TGTGCCAGCAGCCCGTGGGACGGGGGGACCGGGGAGCTGTTTTTT
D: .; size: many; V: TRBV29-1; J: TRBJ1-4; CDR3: CSVLPGPSGEKLFF; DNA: TGCAGCGTTCTTCCAGGGCCTTCTGGAGAAAAACTGTTTTTT
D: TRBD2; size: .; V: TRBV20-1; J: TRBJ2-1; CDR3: CSASASSGLISYNEQFF; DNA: TGCAGTGCTAGCGCGTCTAGCGGGCTAATCTCCTACAATGAGCAGTTCTTC
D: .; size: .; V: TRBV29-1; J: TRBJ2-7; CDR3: CSVEDLTGGDYEQYF; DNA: TGCAGCGTTGAAGATCTTACAGGGGGGGACTACGAGCAGTACTTC
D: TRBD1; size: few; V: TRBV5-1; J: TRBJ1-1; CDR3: CASSSRTGAMNTEAFF; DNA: TGCGCCAGCAGCTCCCGGACAGGGGCTATGAACACTGAAGCTTTCTTT
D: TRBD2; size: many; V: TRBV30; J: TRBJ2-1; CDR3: CAWNSAGGPNEQFF; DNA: TGTGCCTGGAACTCGGCGGGAGGGCCGAATGAGCAGTTCTTC